This TCR beta chain was identified during a study of response to subunit inactivated influenza vaccine. The CDR3 totals 15 residues. CDR1 is DFQATT, CDR2 SNEGSKA, per germline (reference sequence). V lost 2 bases to trimming and J lost 2 bases; unmatched junction nucleotides: 5. This clonotype was observed a handful of times. What it binds is unknown. Study-wide points: The authors proposed limited new T cell recruitment per seasonal influenza vaccination.

TCRdb redid the calling of the RT-PCR reads with MiXCR, one entry per CDR3 protein. The sample shows more than 200,000 distinct CDR3 sequences, 12% of them seen only once. The gene calls are TRBV20-1 and TRBJ1-5, with TRBD1 identical over 8 bases. The sequence came from a man aged 50 to 59 who received an inactivated influenza vaccine. The material was non-naive T cells sorted from PBMCs, obtained approximately 15 days before vaccination. The CDR3 region is CSARPQGAGNQPQHF. CDR3 DNA sequence: TGCAGTGCTAGACCTCAGGGGGCTGGCAATCAGCCCCAGCATTTT.